The T cell receptor beta chain described here comes from a study of blood T cell repertoires in COVID-19. The wider study: There were acute and convalescent COVID-19 samples, and they came from the United States, Italy and Spain. PBMCs, B-cell-depleted T cells, or T cells provided the cDNA or gDNA that made up the material.

The study drew participants aged about 18 to 95 years from 20 to 30 US areas. Participant-given clinical history determined each cohort assignment. Clones were sequenced by immunoSEQ multiplex PCR, and TCRdb holds only the in-frame ones, with some missing. The profile shows about 290,000 clones, around 90% of them singletons. The sequenced sample was PBMCs or T cells enriched from blood (not recorded which). The TCR sequence derives from a woman aged 40 to 50 who had recovered from COVID-19.

The DNA for the CDR3 is TGCGCCAGCAGCTCCCCAGGGACCGGGGAGCTGTTTTTT. Its protein is CASSSPGTGELFF. V and J are TRBV5-1 and TRBJ2-2; perhaps TRBD1 as D (5 bases). This CDR3 comprises 13 residues. The V gene's germline CDR1 is SGHRS and CDR2 YFSETQ. Trimming shortened V by 3 bases and J by 5 bases, and 8 bases separated the two germline ends.